A single sample is the source of the 19 T cell receptor beta chains below, sequenced in a study of cytomegalovirus exposure and HLA in healthy donors. This table comes from immunoSEQ multiplex PCR, and its TCRdb copy is limited to in-frame clones, with some not included. The table has more than 250,000 clones, about nine tenths seen once; the top ten hold approximately 1%. The sample comprised PBMCs. These receptors originate from a woman in her twenties or thirties in good health and CMV-seropositive.

The rearrangement joins TRBV27 to TRBJ2-1; 9 nucleotides line up with TRBD2. The CDR3 has 15 amino acids. Losses at the gene ends were 2 bases for V and 8 bases for J; bases not matched to a gene: 7. Per the germline V gene, CDR1 is MNHEY and CDR2 is SMNVEV (reference sequence). CDR3 in amino acids: CASSLRAGGPYEQFF. In DNA, the CDR3 is TGTGCCAGCAGTTTAAGGGCGGGAGGGCCGTATGAGCAGTTCTTC.

The J gene is TRBJ2-1, the V gene TRBV2; 7 nucleotides match TRBD1. The CDR3 length is 15 residues. The germline V gene encodes CDR1 SNHLY and CDR2 FYNNEI. With V trimmed by 3 bases and J by 0 bases, 2 bases remained unmatched. CDR3 nucleotides: TGTGCCAGCAGTGATGGGACAGTCTCCTACAATGAGCAGTTCTTC. Protein: CASSDGTVSYNEQFF.

This clone came up once. The genes are TRBV5-6 and TRBJ2-1, with TRBD2 matching over 13 bases. Germline V lookup: CDR1 SGHDT, CDR2 YYEEEE. The ends lost 4 bases at V and 8 bases at J; junction bases unmatched: 12. This CDR3 is 17 amino acids long. This CDR3 is CASSQPPGLAGAYEQFF. The CDR3 coding sequence is TGTGCCAGCAGCCAACCCCCCGGACTAGCGGGAGCCTATGAGCAGTTCTTC.

This chain uses TRBV28 with TRBJ1-1; D is ambiguous. Germline V lookup: CDR1 MDHEN, CDR2 SYDVKM. This CDR3 has 14 amino acids. V gave up 5 bases and J gave up 2 bases, with 12 bases separating them. Written as DNA, the CDR3 is TGTGCCAGCAGTCCCAGCGGGGTAAACACTGAAGCTTTCTTT. Amino acids: CASSPSGVNTEAFF.

The V call is TRBV7-6, the J call TRBJ2-7; 7 bases are a match to TRBD1. Trimming took 6 bases from V and 4 from J; bases not matched to a gene: 9. This CDR3 has 14 amino acids. Germline V gene sequence: CDR1 SGHVS, CDR2 FNYEAQ. This chain's CDR3 is CASSPQGSQYEQYF. The DNA of the CDR3 is TGTGCCAGCAGTCCACAGGGGTCTCAATACGAGCAGTACTTC. The entire variable domain, with the rest obtained from reference TRBV7-6 and TRBJ2-7, is as follows: GAGVSQSPRYKVTKRGQDVALRCDPISGHVSLYWYRQALGQGPEFLTYFNYEAQQDKSGLPNDRFSAERPEGSISTLTIQRTEQRDSAMYRCASSPQGSQYEQYFGPGTRLTVT.

The chain employs TRBV28 and TRBJ1-3; D remains unclear. The germline V gene encodes CDR1 MDHEN and CDR2 SYDVKM. This CDR3 comprises 14 residues. Trimming left V 5 bases short and J 0 bases short, with 8 bases between. CDR3 DNA sequence: TGTGCCAGCAGTCCCCAGCCCTCTGGAAACACCATATATTTT. It specifies CASSPQPSGNTIYF.

The rearrangement links TRBV29-1 to TRBJ1-1; possible D gene TRBD1, 6 bases. Deletions cut 7 bases from V and 4 bases from J, with 7 bases between. The CDR3 is 10 residues long. Germline CDR1 is SQVTM and CDR2 is ANQGSEA. The CDR3 protein is CSARGTEAFF. CDR3 in DNA: TGCAGCGCCAGGGGCACTGAAGCTTTCTTT.

The sample holds a few counts of this clone. The chain couples TRBV2 to TRBJ2-2; D could derive from TRBD1 or TRBD2 (5 bases each). This CDR3 is built from 12 residues. The germline gives CDR1 SNHLY, CDR2 FYNNEI. The ends were cut back, 7 bases at V and 6 bases at J, with 9 bases in the middle. The CDR3 protein is CASKRGAGELFF. Written as DNA, the CDR3 is TGTGCCAGCAAAAGAGGGGCCGGGGAGCTGTTTTTT.

The rearrangement joins TRBV6-5 to TRBJ1-5; 7 nucleotides match TRBD1. This CDR3 comprises 13 residues. With 2 bases clipped from V and 6 bases from J, the junction kept 1 base outside the gene matches. CDR1 and CDR2 from the germline V gene are MNHEY and SVGAGI. In nucleotides, the CDR3 is TGTGCCAGCAGTTACGACAGGGTTCAGCCCCAGCATTTT. Its translation is CASSYDRVQPQHF.

The CDR3 bases are TGTGCCAGTAGTATGGGATTTGGGGCAAATAACTATGGCTACACCTTC. Its translation: CASSMGFGANNYGYTF. The gene calls are TRBV19 and TRBJ1-2, with D possibly TRBD1 on 5 matching bases. The CDR3 runs 16 residues. Trimming pared 3 bases from V and 1 base from J, leaving 15 bases between. CDR1 and CDR2 from the germline V gene are LNHDA and SQIVND (reference sequence). Drawing the rest from reference TRBV19 and TRBJ1-2, the complete variable domain is DGGITQSPKYLFRKEGQNVTLSCEQNLNHDAMYWYRQDPGQGLRLIYYSQIVNDFQKGDIAEGYSVSREKKESFPLTVTSAQKNPTAFYLCASSMGFGANNYGYTFGSGTRLTVV.

V and J are TRBV5-1 and TRBJ2-3; D is unresolved. CDR3 length: 13 amino acids. Trimming removed 1 base from V and 2 bases from J, with 5 bases in between. The germline V gene encodes CDR1 SGHRS and CDR2 YFSETQ. CDR3 nucleotide sequence: TGCGCCAGCAGCTTGCAGGTCACAGATACGCAGTATTTT. Amino acid sequence: CASSLQVTDTQYF.

V and J are TRBV28 and TRBJ1-2; 8 bases map to TRBD1. The CDR3 spans 17 residues. Losses at the gene ends were 4 bases for V and 8 bases for J; bases not matched to a gene: 18. From germline, CDR1 is MDHEN and CDR2 SYDVKM. CDR3 nucleotide sequence: TGTGCCAGCAGTTGGAGGGGGGGTCGGACAGGGCGGCGAGGCTACACCTTC. It encodes CASSWRGGRTGRRGYTF.

This clone was counted a single time. V usage is TRBV7-7 and J usage is TRBJ2-3; perhaps TRBD1 as D (5 bases). Germline CDR1 SSHAT, CDR2 FNYEAQ (reference sequence). The CDR3 runs to 13 residues. Between the trimmed V and J ends, which lost 9 bases and 2 bases, there was a span of 12 bases. The CDR3 is CASKGQDTDTQYF. The CDR3 DNA sequence: TGTGCCAGTAAGGGGCAGGACACAGATACGCAGTATTTT. The variable domain in full, completed from reference TRBV7-7 and TRBJ2-3, reads GAGVSQSPRYKVTKRGQDVTLRCDPISSHATLYWYQQALGQGPEFLTYFNYEAQPDKSGLPSDRFSAERPEGSISTLTIQRTEQRDSAMYRCASKGQDTDTQYFGPGTRLTVL.

V gene TRBV19 combines with J gene TRBJ2-3; D is unresolved. The V gene lost 1 base and the J gene lost 1 base, with 18 bases spanning the gap. The CDR3 consists of 18 residues. Looked up from germline, CDR1 is LNHDA and CDR2 is SQIVND (reference sequence). CDR3 DNA sequence: TGTGCCAGTAGTATAGGTCAGGTGGGCAGTAGAGGCACAGATACGCAGTATTTT. Protein product: CASSIGQVGSRGTDTQYF. Full variable domain (remainder filled in from reference TRBV19 and TRBJ2-3): DGGITQSPKYLFRKEGQNVTLSCEQNLNHDAMYWYRQDPGQGLRLIYYSQIVNDFQKGDIAEGYSVSREKKESFPLTVTSAQKNPTAFYLCASSIGQVGSRGTDTQYFGPGTRLTVL.

The V and J genes are TRBV2 and TRBJ2-2, with 8 bases aligning to TRBD1. Germline V gives CDR1 SNHLY, CDR2 FYNNEI. The CDR3 contains 16 residues. The junction had 7 bases not matched to a gene; V was cut back by 2 bases and J by 5 bases. This chain's CDR3 is CASSETDRVGTGELFF. The CDR3 DNA sequence: TGTGCCAGCAGTGAAACGGACAGGGTGGGGACCGGGGAGCTGTTTTTT.

The gene calls are TRBV4-2 and TRBJ1-3; D is perhaps TRBD1 (6 bases). The V end was cut by 1 base, the J end by 2 bases, with 15 bases between. This CDR3 spans 17 amino acids. Germline CDR1 and CDR2: LGHNA and YNFKEQ. The CDR3 region is CASSQVPTGPAGNTIYF. In DNA form, the CDR3 reads TGTGCCAGCAGCCAAGTCCCGACAGGCCCGGCTGGAAACACCATATATTTT.

The chain combines TRBV5-1 with TRBJ2-5; D is perhaps TRBD1 or TRBD2 (5 bases each). The CDR3 spans 15 residues. Germline CDR1 and CDR2: SGHRS and YFSETQ. The ends were cut back, 4 bases at V and 1 base at J, with 14 bases in the middle. This CDR3 is CASSTRPGTQETQYF. The CDR3 bases are TGCGCCAGCAGCACCCGCCCCGGGACCCAAGAGACCCAGTACTTC.

This chain uses TRBV7-6 with TRBJ2-2, with D maybe TRBD2 (5 bases). CDR1 is SGHVS, CDR2 FNYEAQ, per germline. The CDR3 length is 16 residues. V was pared by 1 base and J by 5 bases, with 14 bases between. CDR3 in amino acids: CASSLGPGKKTGELFF. Here the CDR3 DNA reads TGTGCCAGCAGCTTAGGTCCGGGGAAGAAGACCGGGGAGCTGTTTTTT.

This chain links TRBV11-2 with TRBJ2-7; TRBD1 aligns across 12 bases. This CDR3 spans 15 amino acids. CDR1 is SGHAT and CDR2 is FQNNGV in the germline V gene. V was pared by 4 bases and J by 6 bases, with 7 bases of the junction left unmatched. In DNA form, the CDR3 reads TGTGCCAGCAGCTCAGGGACAGGGGGCTTTTTCGAGCAGTACTTC. Amino acids: CASSSGTGGFFEQYF.